This T cell receptor beta chain was captured by sequencing in a study of molecular identifiers for immune sequencing clone quantification. Broader study findings: The sizes of highly expanded clones could be underestimated when identical TCR molecules share a barcode.

Previously described methods and listed TCR primers produced bulk TCR libraries. MiXCR, applied by TCRdb to the PCR reads, yields one record per CDR3 protein. The data show about 100,000 distinct CDR3 sequences, with roughly 38% seen just once and around 3.9% held by the top ten. Notes on this clonotype: Antigen unknown.

Using 10%, 30% or 50% RNA, naive CD8 libraries were derived from around 20,000 to 1,000,000 sorted cells. Trimming cost V 0 bases and J 0 bases, with 19 bases left between them. Germline V gene sequence: CDR1 PRHDT, CDR2 FYEKMQ (reference sequence). The CDR3 covers 19 residues. The TCR was taken from a human donor in good health. Some libraries in this study had Jurkat cell RNA spiked in. Material for sequencing was naive CD8+ T cells from blood, with Jurkat cell RNA spiked in. Subset reported: FACS-sorted CD8+CD4-CCR7+CD45RA+ naive T cells. The chain carries TRBV13 and TRBJ2-3; no firm D call. CDR3 nucleotides: TGTGCCAGCAGCTTAGGCCTATCCCTAACGCGCTCTAGCACAGATACGCAGTATTTT. Protein: CASSLGLSLTRSSTDTQYF.